This T cell receptor beta chain was profiled in a study of blood T cells in healthy people across ages (dated by TCRdb to between 2014 and 2016). For context, the study as a whole: In model experiments, roughly one uniquely barcoded TCR beta cDNA molecule per two T cells was captured by template switching. The study measured age-related changes in TCR beta repertoire diversity using deep sequencing normalized with unique cDNA molecular identifiers. Four age groups were formed from the donors: young (average 16 years), middle-aged (approximately 39), aged (under 70) and long-lived (about 75). Two additional independent replicas of 1 million unique cDNA reads from the same blood draw were analyzed for two donors (one aged 18 to 29 and one aged 80 or older). The full study reports these points: Because donor CMV infection status was unknown, age-related changes in expanded clonotypes were potentially confounded. Estimates of total diversity based on one million sequenced T cells were regarded as lower bounds and as underestimates. Compared with the aged group, the long-lived group had more naive CD4+ T cells, fewer expanded clones and increased TCR diversity, a pattern suggesting age selection. Observed TCR beta diversity correlated strongly with the percentage of naive T cells measured by flow cytometry. Because profiling used bulk unsorted PBMCs, naive and antigen-experienced compartments could not be compared conclusively. As age increased, observed TCR beta diversity per million T cells dropped in a roughly linear way, and a significant reduction was already evident by age 40.

V is pared back by 3 bases and J by 2 bases, with 18 bases lying between the germline termini. From cysteine to phenylalanine, the CDR3 is 17 amino acids long. The read is trimmed to its CDR3 DNA, 51 bases read in frame from base 1. CDR1 is given as MNHEY and CDR2 as SMNVEV, both from the germline V gene (reference sequence). Donors were a few dozen systemically healthy Caucasian individuals from Russia aged 6 to 90 years. Each donor gave around 9.9 milliliters of peripheral blood, collected into EDTA-treated Vacutainer tubes. Ficoll-Paque density-gradient centrifugation was used to isolate PBMCs, with at least 6.5 million per sample. Total RNA was extracted from PBMCs with Trizol reagent, with at least 6 micrograms obtained per sample. The percentages of naive CD45RAhigh/CD27high T cells were determined by flow cytometry on a PBMC aliquot from every donor. To note about this clonotype: No antigen is known for it. No qualities accompany the bases; no much larger clone lies one base away.

Receptor libraries were prepared by 5' RACE. TCRdb records Illumina HiSeq 2500 as the sequencer. A second PCR of 7 to 11 cycles was performed with a sample-barcoded 5' primer and a J-beta primer mix. Each TCR beta cDNA molecule received a unique molecular identifier from a template-switch 5' adaptor carrying 12 random nucleotides. Each sample yielded at least 2.5 million CDR3-containing paired-end reads. All of the RNA was converted into first-strand cDNA using the Mint cDNA synthesis kit, with a TRBC-specific oligonucleotide serving as the primer. After uracil-DNA glycosylase treatment, a first 18-cycle PCR used universal primers M1SS and BC2_uni_R on all cDNA. The authors processed their data as follows. Each sample was normalized by randomly selecting 1 million high-quality reads, each carrying a distinct molecular identifier. Instead of being binned into consensus sequences, reads with shared molecular identifiers were discarded. MiTCR, set to a Q25 quality threshold and the strictest error-elimination algorithm, was used for CDR3 identification, clonotype clustering and error correction. Lower-bound total TCR beta diversity was estimated with a nonparametric unseen species model using Euler transformation. TCRdb reanalyzed the raw reads on its own, using fastp at Q25 for trimming and MiXCR for clone calling, and kept in-frame beta chains. Rows with one shared CDR3 protein collapse into an entry with the most common genes and DNA. The V and J calls here are based on TCRdb, not the publication. Here the sample has more than 650,000 distinct CDR3 sequences; roughly 25% occur a single time. The top ten clones comprise 3% of the sample.

These data were also reused for a study on T cells of mothers and their children. As noted in the second study: The donors were nine systemically healthy Caucasian individuals, made up of three mothers and their six children. cDNA synthesis consumed the entire amount of extracted RNA, loaded at about 1.5 ug RNA in each 15 ul reaction. In the second PCR, the M1S primer added sample barcodes and 2-4 random nucleotides. Each mother yielded over 9.5 million TCR beta CDR3 reads and each child about 3 million reads. In both related and unrelated pairs, thymic selection shapes the output of TCR recombination in a similar way, with inherited differences having only a minor effect. Normalized repertoire overlap in related mother-child pairs was always slightly higher than in unrelated mother-child pairs, but the difference was never significant. Persistent microchimeric T cell clones were not detected, at a sensitivity of around 99 clones per million clonotypes. The study used deep NGS to compare TCR beta repertoires of mothers and children, seeking features distinguishing related mother-child pairs from unrelated individuals. Mothers averaged roughly 36 +/- 4 years of age and children averaged roughly 11 +/- 4 years. After adapters were ligated using NEBNext reagents, the libraries underwent 100+100 nt paired-end sequencing on an Illumina HiSeq 2000. Mother and child libraries were prepared a month apart and sequenced in separate runs to prevent cross-contamination. For each donor, somewhere between about 450,000 and 2,100,000 distinct TCR beta clonotypes were identified. Naive TCR beta clonotypes were estimated from low-frequency clonotypes matched to each donor's FACS-determined naive share, without sorting.

The rearranged chain carries TRBV27 and TRBJ2-3; the D gene is possibly TRBD1 or TRBD2, with 6 bases matching each. The sequence derives from a boy between 5 and 17 years old in good health. The specimen was blood. CDR3 reads: CASSFDQGTVYTDTQYF. The DNA sequence is as follows: TGTGCCAGCAGTTTCGACCAGGGGACTGTGTACACAGATACGCAGTATTTT.